This T cell receptor beta chain was sequenced in a study of T-cell memory formation after mild COVID-19. Study-level points and caveats: Pre-infection memory harbored some responding clones, suggesting cross-reactive memory joined. Among CD4+ contracting clones, most were CM and EM, and CD8+ ones EMRA. For second-wave clones that peaked at day 37, SARS-CoV-2 specificity went unverified.

Each CDR3 protein is one row after TCRdb ran MiXCR on the 5' RACE reads. The sample consists of 300,000 to 400,000 distinct CDR3 sequences, approximately 15% of them appearing once. As regards this clonotype: The antigen is unknown.

Germline assignment: CDR1 SGDLS and CDR2 YYNGEE. This CDR3 comprises 15 residues. The ends were cut back, 4 bases at V and 3 bases at J, with 17 bases in the middle. Material for sequencing was PBMCs or a T cell subset sorted from them (not recorded which). The rearrangement uses TRBV9 and TRBJ2-7, with a tentative D call TRBD2 (6 bases). This TCR was sampled from a man aged 18 to 30 who had mild COVID-19 (a few samples of this study predate the infection). Cell type and time point are not known. The CDR3 sequence is CASSPPGGSSYEQYF. In DNA, the CDR3 is TGTGCCAGCAGCCCCCCCGGGGGTAGTAGCTACGAGCAGTACTTC.